Following are 11 T cell receptor beta chains from one sample sequenced in a study of T-cell reconstitution after alpha-beta-depleted transplantation in children. It was with unique molecular identifiers that the TCRbeta library was prepared. TCRdb ran MiXCR on the PCR reads and lists one entry per CDR3 protein. Of just under 350,000 distinct CDR3 sequences listed, 15% to 20% are singletons. Sample: PBMCs, mostly from graft donor cells, taken 360 days after TCRalphabeta/CD19-depleted stem cell transplant. The receptors here all came from a male patient aged 2-9 years who had a stem cell transplant for acute lymphoblastic leukemia, so the T cells may come from the graft donor.

The chain uses TRBV5-6 and TRBJ2-4; a possible D gene is TRBD2 (5 bases). CDR1 and CDR2 from the germline V gene are SGHDT and YYEEEE. Trimming stripped 2 bases from V and 6 bases from J, with 9 bases between. The CDR3 sequence is 13 residues long. This CDR3 reads CASSLGSLNIQYF. CDR3 sequence (DNA): TGTGCCAGCAGCTTAGGGAGTCTAAACATTCAGTACTTC.

In its sample, this clonotype was seen a few times. The chain recombines TRBV28 with TRBJ2-2, with 7 bases identical to TRBD1. Germline assignment: CDR1 MDHEN and CDR2 SYDVKM. V was clipped by 4 bases and J by 1 base; unmatched bases: 6. The CDR3 loop spans 16 amino acids. CDR3 nucleotide sequence: TGTGCCAGCAGTTGGCAGGGGGAAGGGAACACCGGGGAGCTGTTTTTT. It codes for CASSWQGEGNTGELFF.

The chain carries TRBV30 and TRBJ1-3; tentative D call: TRBD1 (6 bases). Trimming took 0 bases from V and 0 from J, leaving 12 bases between them. Per germline, CDR1 GTSNPN and CDR2 SVGIG (reference sequence). The CDR3 runs to 16 residues. CDR3 protein: CAWSVRRGYSGNTIYF. As DNA, the CDR3 is TGTGCCTGGAGTGTACGAAGGGGGTACTCTGGAAACACCATATATTTT.

This clonotype has more than one count but fewer than ten. The V gene is TRBV7-8, the J gene TRBJ2-3, with D unresolved. Germline CDR1 reads SGHVS; CDR2 reads FQNEAQ. V lost 0 bases, J lost 2 bases, and 9 bases lay in between. The CDR3 length is 15 residues. CDR3: CASSLALGFTDTQYF. Written as DNA, the CDR3 is TGTGCCAGCAGCTTAGCGTTAGGGTTCACAGATACGCAGTATTTT.

This sequence joins TRBV7-8 and TRBJ2-1; D perhaps matches TRBD1 (6 bases). Trimming cost V 6 bases and J 1 base, with 13 bases left between them. CDR1 and CDR2 (germline): SGHVS, FQNEAQ. This CDR3 comprises 15 residues. The CDR3 reads CASSSGVQSYNEQFF. The CDR3 DNA reads as TGTGCCAGCAGTTCAGGGGTTCAGTCCTACAATGAGCAGTTCTTC.

This clonotype was counted between two and nine times. This chain uses TRBV10-2 with TRBJ2-3, with D perhaps matching TRBD2 (7 bases). Germline loops: CDR1 WSHSY, CDR2 SAAADI. The CDR3 has 19 residues. V was trimmed by 0 bases and J by 5 bases, leaving 24 bases between them. The CDR3: CASSESDHRAGEGVDTQYF. DNA for the CDR3: TGCGCCAGCAGTGAGTCCGACCATAGGGCGGGAGAGGGGGTAGATACGCAGTATTTT.

CDR3 bases: TGTGCCAGCATTTTAGGGCGGGAGGCTTACAATGAGCAGTTCTTC. Translated, it gives CASILGREAYNEQFF. The rearrangement uses TRBV2 and TRBJ2-1; 8 bases fit TRBD2. The CDR3 spans 15 residues. Germline V gene lookup returns CDR1 SNHLY and CDR2 FYNNEI. V lost 7 bases to trimming and J lost 4 bases; unmatched junction nucleotides: 9.

V gene TRBV16 combines with J gene TRBJ2-7, with D unresolved. CDR1 and CDR2 from the germline V gene are KGHSY and FQNENV. The V gene lost 0 bases and the J gene lost 3 bases, with 9 bases spanning the gap. This CDR3 is 14 amino acids long. Here the CDR3 DNA reads TGTGCCAGCAGCCAATCCACAGTGGACTACGAGCAGTACTTC. It encodes CASSQSTVDYEQYF.

The V gene is TRBV6-5, the J gene TRBJ2-1, with D uncertain. The V gene lost 0 bases and the J gene lost 6 bases, with 9 bases spanning the gap. Per germline, CDR1 MNHEY and CDR2 SVGAGI. This CDR3 region has 14 residues. The CDR3 nucleotides are TGTGCCAGCAGTTACTCGATCTGGGTCAATGAGCAGTTCTTC. Residues: CASSYSIWVNEQFF.

The V and J genes are TRBV28 and TRBJ2-1; 10 nucleotides align to TRBD2. CDR3 length: 14 amino acids. The junction had 9 bases not matched to a gene; V was cut back by 6 bases and J by 10 bases. The germline V gene has CDR1 MDHEN and CDR2 SYDVKM. The DNA of the CDR3 is TGTGCCAGCAGCTCAGCTAGCGGGAGCTCCGAGCAGTTCTTC. This sequence encodes CASSSASGSSEQFF.

This clonotype was observed a handful of times. The chain recombines TRBV20-1 with TRBJ2-3, with TRBD2 matching 11 bases. Germline CDR1 DFQATT, CDR2 SNEGSKA (reference sequence). CDR3 size: 17 residues. The junction had 5 bases not matched to a gene; V was cut back by 0 bases and J by 0 bases. The CDR3 coding sequence is TGCAGTGCTAGAGACCGTAGGACTAGCGGGAGCACAGATACGCAGTATTTT. This translates into CSARDRRTSGSTDTQYF.